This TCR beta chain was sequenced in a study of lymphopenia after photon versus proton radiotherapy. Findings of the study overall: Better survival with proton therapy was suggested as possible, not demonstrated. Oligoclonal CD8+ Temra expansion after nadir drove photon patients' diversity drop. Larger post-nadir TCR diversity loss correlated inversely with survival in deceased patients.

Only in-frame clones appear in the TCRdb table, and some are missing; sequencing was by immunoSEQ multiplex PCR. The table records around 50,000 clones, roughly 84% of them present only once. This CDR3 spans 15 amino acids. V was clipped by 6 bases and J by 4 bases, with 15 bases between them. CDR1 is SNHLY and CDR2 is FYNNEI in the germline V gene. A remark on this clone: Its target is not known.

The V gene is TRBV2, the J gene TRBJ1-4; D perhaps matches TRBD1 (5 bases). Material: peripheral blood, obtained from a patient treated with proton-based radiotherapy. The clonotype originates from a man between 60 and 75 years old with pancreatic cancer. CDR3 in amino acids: CASSAGTTGNEKLFF. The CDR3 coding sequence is TGTGCCAGCAGCGCCGGGACGACGGGTAATGAAAAACTGTTTTTT.